Listed below are T cell receptor beta chains from one sample, sequenced in a study of cytomegalovirus exposure and HLA in healthy donors. TCRdb keeps only in-frame clones here, not all; method: immunoSEQ multiplex PCR. Altogether tens of thousands of clones are present, around 90% being singletons, with the ten largest covering 3.8%. Specimen: PBMCs. Receptor source: a young woman in good health and CMV-seropositive. Each CDR3 is given with its conserved first and last residue. A D gene is named only where the DNA matches it firmly. Not every row has a clone size; where given, it reads once, few, many or a size class.

v_gene: TRBV7-6
d_gene: TRBD2
abundance: -
j_gene: TRBJ2-2
CDR3nt: TGTGCCAGCAGCCCCCGGTCTAGCGGGGGTTACACCGGGGAGCTGTTTTTT
CDR3aa: CASSPRSSGGYTGELFF

v_gene: TRBV2
d_gene: TRBD2
abundance: -
j_gene: TRBJ2-7
CDR3nt: TGTGCCAGCACCGGACTAGCGGGGCGGCTCGAGCAGTACTTC
CDR3aa: CASTGLAGRLEQYF

v_gene: TRBV13
d_gene: TRBD2
abundance: -
j_gene: TRBJ2-2
CDR3nt: TGTGCCAGCAGCCCGGGACTAGCGGGAGGGCCCTCCGGGGAGCTGTTTTTT
CDR3aa: CASSPGLAGGPSGELFF

v_gene: TRBV6-5
d_gene: -
abundance: -
j_gene: TRBJ2-6
CDR3nt: TGTGCCAGCAGCGGACCAGGGGGGGCCAACGTCCTGACTTTC
CDR3aa: CASSGPGGANVLTF

v_gene: TRBV7-9
d_gene: TRBD2
abundance: -
j_gene: TRBJ2-7
CDR3nt: TGTGCCAGCAGCAACTGGACTAGCGGGAACTACGAGCAGTACTTC
CDR3aa: CASSNWTSGNYEQYF

v_gene: TRBV5-1
d_gene: -
abundance: few
j_gene: TRBJ2-7
CDR3nt: TGCGCCAGCAGCTTGGCAGGGTATCTCCACGAGCAGTACTTC
CDR3aa: CASSLAGYLHEQYF

v_gene: TRBV7-2
d_gene: TRBD1
abundance: -
j_gene: TRBJ1-1
CDR3nt: TGTGCCAGCAGCTTAGGGGACAGGGGGAACACTGAAGCTTTCTTT
CDR3aa: CASSLGDRGNTEAFF

v_gene: TRBV27
d_gene: TRBD1
abundance: -
j_gene: TRBJ1-2
CDR3nt: TGTGCCAGCAGTTTATTACCCCAGGGGGCGGCTGGCTACACCTTC
CDR3aa: CASSLLPQGAAGYTF

v_gene: TRBV6-5
d_gene: -
abundance: -
j_gene: TRBJ2-7
CDR3nt: TGTGCCAGCAGTTACTCTAGAGGTCTGGGCGAGCAGTACTTC
CDR3aa: CASSYSRGLGEQYF

v_gene: TRBV2
d_gene: TRBD2
abundance: -
j_gene: TRBJ2-1
CDR3nt: TGTGCCAGGGGACTAGCGGGAACTTACAATGAGCAGTTCTTC
CDR3aa: CARGLAGTYNEQFF

v_gene: TRBV28
d_gene: TRBD1
abundance: -
j_gene: TRBJ1-4
CDR3nt: TGTGCCAGCAGTTTCGGGACAGGGAGGGAAAAACTGTTTTTT
CDR3aa: CASSFGTGREKLFF

v_gene: TRBV19
d_gene: -
abundance: -
j_gene: TRBJ1-3
CDR3nt: TGTGCCAGTAGTATAGAAGGCGGGGGCTCTGGAAACACCATATATTTT
CDR3aa: CASSIEGGGSGNTIYF

v_gene: TRBV10-1
d_gene: TRBD2
abundance: -
j_gene: TRBJ2-2
CDR3nt: TGCGCCAGCAGTGGGGTAGCGGGAAACACCGGGGAGCTGTTTTTT
CDR3aa: CASSGVAGNTGELFF

v_gene: TRBV7-2
d_gene: -
abundance: -
j_gene: TRBJ2-7
CDR3nt: TGTGCCAGCAGCTTAACTAGGCTCCACGAGCAGTACTTC
CDR3aa: CASSLTRLHEQYF

v_gene: TRBV11-1
d_gene: -
abundance: once
j_gene: TRBJ2-7
CDR3nt: TGTGCCAGCAGCCCCGACAGCGTCTACGAGCAGTACTTC
CDR3aa: CASSPDSVYEQYF

v_gene: TRBV14
d_gene: TRBD2
abundance: -
j_gene: TRBJ2-1
CDR3nt: TGTGCCAGCAGCCAATTTTTGAGTAGCGGGAGGGCCAATGAGCAGTTCTTC
CDR3aa: CASSQFLSSGRANEQFF

v_gene: TRBV2
d_gene: -
abundance: -
j_gene: TRBJ1-5
CDR3nt: TGTGCCAGCAGTGACACAGGGTCGCGGGATCAGCCCCAGCATTTT
CDR3aa: CASSDTGSRDQPQHF

v_gene: TRBV29-1
d_gene: TRBD1
abundance: -
j_gene: TRBJ1-2
CDR3nt: TGCAGCGTCTCCCTAACAGGGGAAAGCTATGGCTACACCTTC
CDR3aa: CSVSLTGESYGYTF

v_gene: TRBV6-1
d_gene: TRBD1
abundance: once
j_gene: TRBJ1-1
CDR3nt: TGTGCCGGACAGGGAAACACTGAAGCTTTCTTT
CDR3aa: CAGQGNTEAFF

v_gene: TRBV9
d_gene: TRBD2
abundance: -
j_gene: TRBJ2-2
CDR3nt: TGTGCCAGCAGCGTAGAGCGGGGGGGGAACACCGGGGAGCTGTTTTTT
CDR3aa: CASSVERGGNTGELFF

v_gene: TRBV14
d_gene: -
abundance: -
j_gene: TRBJ1-2
CDR3nt: TGTGCCAGCAGCCAAGATCGAAGGGGGTTTGGCGGCTACACCTTC
CDR3aa: CASSQDRRGFGGYTF

v_gene: TRBV7-9
d_gene: -
abundance: -
j_gene: TRBJ1-4
CDR3nt: TGTGCCAGCAGCTTACGGGGGAAAGGCGAAAAACTGTTTTTT
CDR3aa: CASSLRGKGEKLFF

v_gene: TRBV28
d_gene: TRBD1
abundance: -
j_gene: TRBJ1-4
CDR3nt: TGTGCCAGCAGTTTGAGGACAGGGAATGAAAAACTGTTTTTT
CDR3aa: CASSLRTGNEKLFF

v_gene: TRBV4-1
d_gene: -
abundance: -
j_gene: TRBJ2-7
CDR3nt: TGCGCCAGCAGCCAAGTTCACAGCTTGTACGAGCAGTACTTC
CDR3aa: CASSQVHSLYEQYF

v_gene: TRBV11-3
d_gene: -
abundance: -
j_gene: TRBJ2-1
CDR3nt: TGTGCCAGCAGCTTGGGGGGCTACAATGAGCAGTTCTTC
CDR3aa: CASSLGGYNEQFF

v_gene: TRBV5-4
d_gene: -
abundance: -
j_gene: TRBJ2-7
CDR3nt: TGTGCCAGCAGCTTTAACGGGGGCTACGAGCAGTACTTC
CDR3aa: CASSFNGGYEQYF

v_gene: TRBV27
d_gene: TRBD1
abundance: -
j_gene: TRBJ1-1
CDR3nt: TGTGCCAGCAGCCTACGACAGGGGGAAGCTTTCTTT
CDR3aa: CASSLRQGEAFF

v_gene: TRBV30
d_gene: -
abundance: -
j_gene: TRBJ1-3
CDR3nt: TGTGCCTGGAGTGAAGGGCGCCCCGAGGGCACCATATATTTT
CDR3aa: CAWSEGRPEGTIYF

v_gene: TRBV5-5
d_gene: -
abundance: -
j_gene: TRBJ2-1
CDR3nt: TGTGCCAGCAGCCGGGACGGACAGCTAAACAATGAGCAGTTCTTC
CDR3aa: CASSRDGQLNNEQFF

v_gene: TRBV5-5
d_gene: -
abundance: -
j_gene: TRBJ2-3
CDR3nt: TGTGCCAGCAGCTTTCCGCCCAGCCGGGGCACAGATACGCAGTATTTT
CDR3aa: CASSFPPSRGTDTQYF

v_gene: TRBV6-1
d_gene: TRBD2
abundance: -
j_gene: TRBJ2-7
CDR3nt: TGTGCCAGCAGTGAATGGACTAGCGGGAGCTCCTACGAGCAGTACTTC
CDR3aa: CASSEWTSGSSYEQYF

v_gene: TRBV4-3
d_gene: -
abundance: -
j_gene: TRBJ2-1
CDR3nt: TGCGCCAGCAGCGAAACTGCAGGGGACTACAATGAGCAGTTCTTC
CDR3aa: CASSETAGDYNEQFF

v_gene: TRBV5-1
d_gene: -
abundance: -
j_gene: TRBJ2-5
CDR3nt: TGCGCCAGCAGCCTGACAGCAAGCCAAGAGACCCAGTACTTC
CDR3aa: CASSLTASQETQYF

v_gene: TRBV28
d_gene: TRBD2
abundance: -
j_gene: TRBJ2-7
CDR3nt: TGTGCCAGCAGTTTCCAGCGGGGGACACGAAAATCCTACGAGCAGTACTTC
CDR3aa: CASSFQRGTRKSYEQYF

v_gene: TRBV11-2
d_gene: -
abundance: -
j_gene: TRBJ1-1
CDR3nt: TGTGCCAGCAGCTTAAGGGGGAACACTGAAGCTTTCTTT
CDR3aa: CASSLRGNTEAFF

v_gene: TRBV7-8
d_gene: -
abundance: -
j_gene: TRBJ2-2
CDR3nt: TGTGCCAGCAGCTTAGCGTGGGCGCCGCACACCGGGGAGCTGTTTTTT
CDR3aa: CASSLAWAPHTGELFF

v_gene: TRBV4-1
d_gene: -
abundance: -
j_gene: TRBJ1-1
CDR3nt: TGCGCCAGCAGCCAAAGAGGATTTGAAGCTTTCTTT
CDR3aa: CASSQRGFEAFF

v_gene: TRBV2
d_gene: -
abundance: -
j_gene: TRBJ2-5
CDR3nt: TGTGCCAGCAGCCCCCTACAAGAGACCCAGTACTTC
CDR3aa: CASSPLQETQYF

v_gene: TRBV4-1
d_gene: TRBD2
abundance: -
j_gene: TRBJ2-7
CDR3nt: TGCGCCAGCAGCCAGGTAGCGGGGGGGGGTTCCTACGAGCAGTACTTC
CDR3aa: CASSQVAGGGSYEQYF

v_gene: TRBV4-1
d_gene: -
abundance: -
j_gene: TRBJ2-7
CDR3nt: TGCGCCAGCAGCCCGACACCGCTGCCCTACGAGCAGTACTTC
CDR3aa: CASSPTPLPYEQYF

v_gene: TRBV5-4
d_gene: -
abundance: -
j_gene: TRBJ2-1
CDR3nt: TGTGCCAGCAGCTCAGGTGGTGAGCTGTATGAGCAGTTCTTC
CDR3aa: CASSSGGELYEQFF

v_gene: TRBV2
d_gene: -
abundance: -
j_gene: TRBJ2-6
CDR3nt: TGTGCCAGCAGTGAGATAACGGGGAGCGGGGCCAACGTCCTGACTTTC
CDR3aa: CASSEITGSGANVLTF

v_gene: TRBV5-4
d_gene: -
abundance: -
j_gene: TRBJ2-3
CDR3nt: TGTGCCAGCAGCTTTCAGGGGACCACAGATACGCAGTATTTT
CDR3aa: CASSFQGTTDTQYF

v_gene: TRBV15
d_gene: TRBD2
abundance: -
j_gene: TRBJ2-7
CDR3nt: TGTGCCACCAGCAGAGAACTTGTAGCGGGAGGAAAGGGGAACGAGCAGTACTTC
CDR3aa: CATSRELVAGGKGNEQYF

v_gene: TRBV6-5
d_gene: -
abundance: -
j_gene: TRBJ2-1
CDR3nt: TGTGCCAGCAGTTACGTGAGAAACTCCTACAATGAGCAGTTCTTC
CDR3aa: CASSYVRNSYNEQFF

v_gene: TRBV20-1
d_gene: -
abundance: once
j_gene: TRBJ1-1
CDR3nt: TGCAGTGCCGGTATGAACACTGAAGCTTTCTTT
CDR3aa: CSAGMNTEAFF

v_gene: TRBV10-3
d_gene: -
abundance: -
j_gene: TRBJ2-1
CDR3nt: TGTGCCATCAGAGAGGACGGGTCCTCCAATGAGCAGTTCTTC
CDR3aa: CAIREDGSSNEQFF

v_gene: TRBV7-6
d_gene: -
abundance: -
j_gene: TRBJ2-1
CDR3nt: TGTGCCAGCAGCTTGGCGGGCGGAAACAATGAGCAGTTCTTC
CDR3aa: CASSLAGGNNEQFF

v_gene: TRBV4-1
d_gene: -
abundance: once
j_gene: TRBJ2-7
CDR3nt: TGCGCCAGCAGCCAAATACAACAGGGTTCCTACGAGCAGTACTTC
CDR3aa: CASSQIQQGSYEQYF

v_gene: TRBV27
d_gene: -
abundance: -
j_gene: TRBJ1-5
CDR3nt: TGTGCCAGCAGTCGGACAAGCTTGGAGCCCCAGCATTTT
CDR3aa: CASSRTSLEPQHF

v_gene: TRBV6-4
d_gene: TRBD2
abundance: -
j_gene: TRBJ2-3
CDR3nt: TGTGCCAGCAGTGAAGCGGGAGAAACAGATACGCAGTATTTT
CDR3aa: CASSEAGETDTQYF